Below are 24 T cell receptor beta chains sequenced from a single sample in a study of blood T cell repertoires in COVID-19. This table comes from immunoSEQ multiplex PCR, and its TCRdb copy is limited to in-frame clones, with some not included. The table has roughly 400,000 clones, 70% to 90% seen once. Sequencing was performed on PBMCs or T cells enriched from blood (not recorded which). These receptors were obtained from a woman younger than 35 who had been exposed to COVID-19.

In this sample, this clone turned up once. The chain joins TRBV7-9 to TRBJ2-5; TRBD1 aligns across 9 bases. CDR3 length equals 13 residues. Unmatched junction bases numbered 3, after V lost 5 bases and J lost 5 bases. The germline CDR1 and CDR2 sequences are SEHNR and FQNEAQ (reference sequence). The CDR3 DNA reads as TGTGCCAGCAGCAAACAGGGGGCGGAGACCCAGTACTTC. Protein product: CASSKQGAETQYF. Complete variable domain (other parts from reference TRBV7-9 and TRBJ2-5): DTGVSQNPRHKITKRGQNVTFRCDPISEHNRLYWYRQTLGQGPEFLTYFQNEAQLEKSRLLSDRFSAERPKGSFSTLEIQRTEQGDSAMYLCASSKQGAETQYFGPGTRLLVL.

The sample holds a few counts of this clone. This chain links TRBV7-2 with TRBJ1-5, with D hard to call. This CDR3 contains 14 residues. Trimming left V 5 bases short and J 0 bases short, with 8 bases between. Germline loops: CDR1 SGHTA, CDR2 FQGNSA. CDR3 sequence (DNA): TGTGCCAGCAGCCGTGACACTAGCAATCAGCCCCAGCATTTT. Translated: CASSRDTSNQPQHF.

This chain uses TRBV5-4 with TRBJ1-2, with 8 bases fitting TRBD1. The germline gives CDR1 SGHNT, CDR2 YYREEE (reference sequence). The CDR3 is made up of 15 amino acids. J was trimmed by 6 bases and V by 5 bases; bases with no gene match: 12. CDR3 DNA sequence: TGTGCCAGCAGAGAACGACAGGGGTTCCAGGATGGCTACACCTTC. It yields the protein CASRERQGFQDGYTF.

This chain connects TRBV28 to TRBJ2-7, with D possibly being TRBD2 (7 bases). The germline V gene encodes CDR1 MDHEN and CDR2 SYDVKM. V was trimmed by 5 bases and J by 6 bases, leaving 20 bases between them. The CDR3 totals 15 residues. CDR3 protein: CASSPLGGLNSEQYF. For the CDR3, the DNA is TGTGCCAGCAGTCCCCTCGGGGGGCTAAATTCCGAGCAGTACTTC.

V gene TRBV10-2 combines with J gene TRBJ2-1, with TRBD2 matching 10 bases. Germline CDR1 and CDR2: WSHSY and SAAADI. CDR3 length equals 15 residues. V shed 3 bases, J shed 7 bases, and the junction held 6 bases outside the gene matches. Here the CDR3 DNA reads TGCGCCAGCAGTGATCTAGCGGGGGATCTAAATGAGCAGTTCTTC. It specifies CASSDLAGDLNEQFF.

This chain uses TRBV7-2 with TRBJ2-2; 12 bases agree with TRBD2. CDR1 SGHTA and CDR2 FQGNSA come from the germline V gene. The CDR3 consists of 15 residues. With 6 bases clipped from V and 8 bases from J, the junction kept 7 bases outside the gene matches. The CDR3 spells CASSRTSGMPGELFF. CDR3 coding DNA: TGTGCCAGCAGTCGGACTAGCGGGATGCCGGGGGAGCTGTTTTTT.

The chain carries TRBV6-1 and TRBJ1-2; no firm D call. In germline, CDR1 is MNHNS, CDR2 SASEGT. Trimming stripped 2 bases from V and 8 bases from J, with 12 bases between. This CDR3 region has 13 residues. The CDR3: CASSELNGLGYTF. DNA for the CDR3: TGTGCCAGCAGTGAACTGAACGGGTTGGGCTACACCTTC.

This chain links TRBV4-3 with TRBJ2-7, with TRBD2 identical over 7 bases. The CDR3 totals 17 residues. CDR1 LGHNA and CDR2 YSLEER come from the germline V gene. V lost 0 bases to trimming and J lost 0 bases; unmatched junction nucleotides: 8. The CDR3 loop is CASSQEAGVVRSYEQYF. The DNA for the CDR3 is TGCGCCAGCAGCCAAGAGGCGGGAGTCGTACGCTCCTACGAGCAGTACTTC.

This clone was picked up one time. The J gene is TRBJ2-7, the V gene TRBV28; 13 nucleotides match TRBD2. J lost 0 bases, V lost 5 bases, and 4 bases had no gene match. Germline-derived CDR1 and CDR2 are MDHEN and SYDVKM. This CDR3 contains 16 residues. CDR3 protein: CASSQRLAGGSYEQYF. In nucleotides, the CDR3 is TGTGCCAGCAGTCAGAGACTAGCGGGAGGCTCCTACGAGCAGTACTTC.

The chain recombines TRBV2 with TRBJ2-5; D is possibly TRBD2 (5 bases). V was cut by 6 bases and J by 7 bases, with 15 bases left in between. Germline V gene sequence: CDR1 SNHLY, CDR2 FYNNEI. The CDR3 runs to 13 residues. In nucleotides, the CDR3 is TGTGCCAGCAGAAGACTGCTCGAGGGGACCCAGTACTTC. This gives the protein CASRRLLEGTQYF.

The chain employs TRBV14 and TRBJ2-1; the match to TRBD2 covers 8 bases. The V gene end was trimmed by 4 bases and the J gene end by 5 bases; junction bases not matched to a gene: 13. The CDR3 has 17 residues. Germline V gene data show CDR1 as SGHDN and CDR2 as FVKESK. The CDR3 region is CASSPMVSSGSHNEQFF. The DNA of the CDR3 is TGTGCCAGCAGCCCCATGGTATCAAGCGGGAGTCACAATGAGCAGTTCTTC. Filled out from reference TRBV14 and TRBJ2-1, the complete variable domain reads EAGVTQFPSHSVIEKGQTVTLRCDPISGHDNLYWYRRVMGKEIKFLLHFVKESKQDESGMPNNRFLAERTGGTYSTLKVQPAELEDSGVYFCASSPMVSSGSHNEQFFGPGTRLTVL.

V and J are TRBV4-1 and TRBJ2-1; 10 bases fit TRBD2. From germline, CDR1 is MGHRA and CDR2 YSYEKL. The CDR3 totals 16 residues. The ends lost 0 bases at V and 5 bases at J; junction bases unmatched: 4. For the CDR3, the DNA is TGCGCCAGCAGCCAAGATGAGCGGGGGGGCCACAATGAGCAGTTCTTC. Residues: CASSQDERGGHNEQFF.

The rearrangement links TRBV13 to TRBJ1-3; D unclear. The length of the CDR3 is 16 residues. CDR1 is PRHDT and CDR2 is FYEKMQ in the germline V gene (reference sequence). V was clipped by 0 bases and J by 9 bases, with 18 bases between them. CDR3 in DNA: TGTGCCAGCAGCTTAGGTCTAGAGGGCTCCGAGGGCACCATATATTTT. Its translation is CASSLGLEGSEGTIYF.

The chain is built from TRBV28 and TRBJ1-4; 7 bases are a match to TRBD1. CDR3 size: 14 residues. Germline V gives CDR1 MDHEN, CDR2 SYDVKM. Unmatched junction bases numbered 7, after V lost 8 bases and J lost 4 bases. This CDR3 reads CASGETGNNEKLFF. The CDR3 region has the DNA TGTGCCAGCGGAGAGACAGGGAATAATGAAAAACTGTTTTTT. The full variable domain, rest sourced from reference TRBV28 and TRBJ1-4, is DVKVTQSSRYLVKRTGEKVFLECVQDMDHENMFWYRQDPGLGLRLIYFSYDVKMKEKGDIPEGYSVSREKKERFSLILESASTNQTSMYLCASGETGNNEKLFFGSGTQLSVL.

A single count supports this clone. The chain carries TRBV28 and TRBJ2-5; 9 bases align to TRBD1. This CDR3 comprises 14 residues. Germline V gene lookup returns CDR1 MDHEN and CDR2 SYDVKM. V was clipped by 4 bases and J by 5 bases; unmatched bases: 5. This CDR3 reads CASSSDRGEETQYF. CDR3 in DNA: TGTGCCAGCAGTTCGGACAGGGGTGAGGAGACCCAGTACTTC.

This clone appeared once. J is TRBJ2-1 and V is TRBV3-1 (or the pseudogene TRBV3-2), with TRBD2 identical over 13 bases. J was trimmed by 0 bases and V by 4 bases; bases with no gene match: 15. This CDR3 spans 21 amino acids. Germline lookup yields CDR1 LGHDT and CDR2 YNNKEL (reference sequence). CDR3 protein: CASSLRLQGTSGVRSYNEQFF. CDR3 nucleotides: TGTGCCAGCAGCCTCCGCCTACAGGGGACTAGCGGGGTCCGCTCCTACAATGAGCAGTTCTTC.

This rearrangement joins TRBV19 to TRBJ2-7; TRBD2 agrees at 9 bases. Germline values: CDR1 LNHDA, CDR2 SQIVND (reference sequence). The CDR3 has 14 amino acids. Germline trimming cut 3 bases from V and 7 bases from J; bases unmatched to any gene: 7. CDR3 in DNA: TGTGCCAGTAGTATCGGCGGGGGGGAGCGGGAGCAGTACTTC. Residues: CASSIGGGEREQYF.

This clone occurred once. The chain links TRBV5-5 to TRBJ2-1; a weak D match, TRBD2 (6 bases). Looked up from germline, CDR1 is SGHKS and CDR2 is YYEKEE (reference sequence). V gave up 6 bases and J gave up 4 bases, with 17 bases separating them. The length of the CDR3 is 15 residues. CDR3 amino acids: CASTSEGYGYNEQFF. The CDR3 nucleotides read TGTGCCAGCACCTCGGAGGGCTACGGGTACAATGAGCAGTTCTTC. Complete variable domain (other parts from reference TRBV5-5 and TRBJ2-1): DAGVTQSPTHLIKTRGQQVTLRCSPISGHKSVSWYQQVLGQGPQFIFQYYEKEERGRGNFPDRFSARQFPNYSSELNVNALLLGDSALYLCASTSEGYGYNEQFFGPGTRLTVL.

The rearrangement links TRBV19 to TRBJ1-6; TRBD1 aligns across 7 bases. The CDR3 spans 14 residues. V was pared by 4 bases and J by 7 bases, with 4 bases of the junction left unmatched. Germline assignment: CDR1 LNHDA and CDR2 SQIVND (reference sequence). The CDR3, as DNA: TGTGCCAGTAGTACGACAGGGCGCAATTCACCCCTCCACTTT. This sequence encodes CASSTTGRNSPLHF. Complete variable domain (other parts from reference TRBV19 and TRBJ1-6): DGGITQSPKYLFRKEGQNVTLSCEQNLNHDAMYWYRQDPGQGLRLIYYSQIVNDFQKGDIAEGYSVSREKKESFPLTVTSAQKNPTAFYLCASSTTGRNSPLHFGNGTRLTVT.

As DNA, the CDR3 is TGTGCCATCAGCAAAGGACAGCTAGACACCGGGGAGCTGTTTTTT. Protein sequence: CAISKGQLDTGELFF. This chain links TRBV10-3 with TRBJ2-2; weak D call: TRBD1 (6 bases). This CDR3 comprises 15 residues. The germline V gene has CDR1 ENHRY and CDR2 SYGVKD. The V gene lost 6 bases and the J gene lost 3 bases, with 14 bases spanning the gap.

This chain joins TRBV7-6 and TRBJ2-2, with D perhaps matching TRBD1 (5 bases). The germline V gene has CDR1 SGHVS and CDR2 FNYEAQ. Deletions cut 8 bases from V and 5 bases from J, with 21 bases between. The CDR3 length is 16 residues. CDR3 DNA: TGTGCCAGCGCCGATTTCGTTTTAGGGGTTACCGGGGAGCTGTTTTTT. Amino acids: CASADFVLGVTGELFF. Full variable domain (rest looked up from reference TRBV7-6 and TRBJ2-2): GAGVSQSPRYKVTKRGQDVALRCDPISGHVSLYWYRQALGQGPEFLTYFNYEAQQDKSGLPNDRFSAERPEGSISTLTIQRTEQRDSAMYRCASADFVLGVTGELFFGEGSRLTVL.

This CDR3 is CASLAGASYEQYF. The CDR3 DNA follows: TGTGCCAGCCTAGCGGGGGCCTCCTACGAGCAGTACTTC. This chain uses TRBV28 with TRBJ2-7; 10 bases line up with TRBD2. The CDR3 covers 13 residues. V shed 8 bases and J 0 bases; nucleotides not matched to a gene: 1. Germline CDR1 MDHEN, CDR2 SYDVKM.

The V gene is TRBV5-6, the J gene TRBJ2-3; 7 bases are a match to TRBD2. The CDR3 sequence is 14 residues long. Germline V gene sequence: CDR1 SGHDT, CDR2 YYEEEE. With 2 bases clipped from V and 4 bases from J, the junction kept 4 bases outside the gene matches. CDR3 DNA: TGTGCCAGCAGCTTTAGCGGGTGGGCAGATACGCAGTATTTT. Its protein product is CASSFSGWADTQYF.

The chain has TRBV2 and TRBJ2-7; D is undetermined. CDR1 SNHLY and CDR2 FYNNEI come from the germline V gene. The CDR3 contains 11 residues. Trimming stripped 3 bases from V and 6 bases from J, with 6 bases between. The CDR3 DNA sequence: TGTGCCAGCAGTGACAGTATCGAGCAGTACTTC. It translates to CASSDSIEQYF.